This T cell receptor (beta chain) was profiled in a study of shared clonotypes between healthy human individuals. Selected positively for CCR7 and CD45RO-negative, naive CD8 cells excluded terminally differentiated effector memory CD45RA+ cells. Each of the donors was a healthy adult who was HIV-negative and had not had a recent acute infection or vaccination. Replicate sorted-subset PCRs were loaded with approximately 190 ng DNA, 30,000 or so T cell genomes. The table came from immunoSEQ multiplex PCR; TCRdb's copy has only in-frame clones and leaves some out. The sample carries 1.5 million to 2.5 million clones, approximately 94% recorded once. The ends were cut back, 5 bases at V and 5 bases at J, with 3 bases in the middle. Germline CDR1 and CDR2: MGHDK and SYGVNS. The CDR3 totals 10 residues.

Sequences were obtained from naive CD8+ T cells sorted from blood. The gene calls are TRBV25-1 and TRBJ2-5, with D unresolved. The clonotype comes from a man younger than 35 in good health. The CDR3 nucleotides are TGTGCCAGCAGTCACGAGACCCAGTACTTC. It codes for CASSHETQYF.